Below are 9 T cell receptor beta chains sequenced from a single sample in a study of T cell repertoires in cytomegalovirus infection (dated by TCRdb to between 2017 and 2020). Sequencing instrument: Illumina HiSeq 1500. The raw public reads went through TCRdb reprocessing: fastp at Q25, MiXCR clone calling, in-frame beta chains kept. Each CDR3 protein appears once, grouped with its most common genes and DNA. The sample contains under 350,000 distinct CDR3 sequences, more than 8% of them found a single time. Of the sample, roughly 4.5% is held by the ten largest clones. Sequencing was performed on PBMCs. The receptors were gathered from a human donor in good health (CMV status not recorded). Some clones in this sample may be carry-over from other donors' samples.

This clonotype was detected only a few times. This sequence joins TRBV20-1 and TRBJ2-7; D possibly matches TRBD1 or TRBD2 (5 bases each). The germline CDR1 and CDR2 sequences are DFQATT and SNEGSKA (reference sequence). The CDR3 has 12 amino acids. V lost 6 bases to trimming and J lost 3 bases, with 12 bases between them. The CDR3 reads CSAPGPSYEQYF. In DNA form, the CDR3 reads TGCAGTGCCCCGGGACCCAGCTACGAGCAGTACTTC.

In its sample, this clonotype was seen many times. CDR3 sequence reads: CASSQELEGGPDTQYF. CDR3 in DNA: TGTGCCAGCAGCCAAGAGTTGGAGGGGGGGCCAGATACGCAGTATTTT. The V and J genes are TRBV4-2 and TRBJ2-3; D may be TRBD2 (7 bases). The V gene lost 0 bases and the J gene lost 4 bases, with 14 bases spanning the gap. The germline V gene encodes CDR1 LGHNA and CDR2 YNFKEQ. This CDR3 contains 16 residues.

This clonotype was seen many times. In DNA, the CDR3 is TGTGCCAGTAGTGGGCCTGCTAGCGCCTGGGGGCACCGCGAGCAGTACTTC. Protein: CASSGPASAWGHREQYF. J is TRBJ2-7 and V is TRBV19; perhaps D is TRBD1 or TRBD2 (6 bases each). Germline V lookup: CDR1 LNHDA, CDR2 SQIVND (reference sequence). The V and J ends lost 5 bases and 6 bases respectively, with 26 bases between them. The CDR3 length is 17 residues. The variable domain in full, completed from reference TRBV19 and TRBJ2-7, reads DGGITQSPKYLFRKEGQNVTLSCEQNLNHDAMYWYRQDPGQGLRLIYYSQIVNDFQKGDIAEGYSVSREKKESFPLTVTSAQKNPTAFYLCASSGPASAWGHREQYFGPGTRLTVT.

This clonotype was detected a few times. This chain uses TRBV20-1 with TRBJ1-1; no firm D call. V was trimmed by 3 bases and J by 4 bases, leaving 9 bases between them. CDR3 length: 12 residues. Looked up from germline, CDR1 is DFQATT and CDR2 is SNEGSKA (reference sequence). CDR3 DNA sequence: TGCAGTGCTAGGTTATGGGGCACTGAAGCTTTCTTT. It is translated as CSARLWGTEAFF.

This clonotype was observed many times. The chain has TRBV28 and TRBJ1-2, with D possibly TRBD1 on 5 matching bases. The CDR3 contains 19 residues. Germline CDR1 is MDHEN and CDR2 is SYDVKM. V gave up 5 bases and J gave up 5 bases, with 30 bases separating them. This CDR3 reads CASSDSWIGASLTGYGYTF. The CDR3 nucleotides read TGTGCCAGCAGTGACTCTTGGATTGGGGCTAGTCTTACGGGGTATGGCTACACCTTC.

The genes are TRBV7-9 and TRBJ1-4; D might be TRBD1 (5 bases). V lost 3 bases, J lost 3 bases, and 11 bases lay in between. Germline lookup yields CDR1 SEHNR and CDR2 FQNEAQ (reference sequence). The CDR3 is made up of 15 amino acids. DNA of the CDR3: TGTGCCAGCAGCTTTACGGGGGGACCTAATGAAAAACTGTTTTTT. It translates to CASSFTGGPNEKLFF.

This clonotype was seen more than once but under ten times. The chain is built from TRBV20-1 and TRBJ1-4; D gene uncertain. Trimming shortened V by 0 bases and J by 7 bases, and 15 bases separated the two germline ends. The CDR3 has 15 residues. Germline V lookup: CDR1 DFQATT, CDR2 SNEGSKA (reference sequence). The CDR3 DNA sequence: TGCAGTGCTAGAGATGGGCCCCGGTGGGGTGAAAAACTGTTTTTT. Encoded protein: CSARDGPRWGEKLFF.

This clonotype has more than one count but fewer than ten. The rearrangement joins TRBV7-2 to TRBJ1-4; perhaps TRBD1 as D (5 bases). The ends were cut back, 2 bases at V and 8 bases at J, with 12 bases in the middle. Germline-derived CDR1 and CDR2 are SGHTA and FQGNSA. This CDR3 is 14 amino acids long. As DNA, the CDR3 is TGTGCCAGCAGCTTACGGAGGGCAGGGGAAAAACTGTTTTTT. Its protein product is CASSLRRAGEKLFF.

In this sample, this clonotype turned up many times. The chain couples TRBV6-1 to TRBJ2-3; 14 bases map to TRBD2. V lost 7 bases to trimming and J lost 4 bases; unmatched junction nucleotides: 16. This CDR3 has 19 amino acids. The V gene's germline CDR1 is MNHNS and CDR2 SASEGT. In DNA form, the CDR3 reads TGTGCCAGCACGAATCGACTAGCGGGGGGGATGCGACTTTCAGATACGCAGTATTTT. It specifies CASTNRLAGGMRLSDTQYF.